The 8 T cell receptor beta chains reported below all come from one sample, sequenced in a study of blood T cells in healthy people across ages. The use of a sample-barcoded 5' primer and a J-beta primer mix characterized a second PCR of about 6 to 11 cycles. TCRdb reprocessed the 5' RACE reads with MiXCR, giving one entry per CDR3 protein. The data hold roughly 1.6 million distinct CDR3 sequences, with approximately 32% observed a single time. Material: blood. Receptors were obtained from a woman in her 30s in good health.

This chain connects TRBV12-3 or TRBV12-4 to TRBJ2-1; possibly TRBD2 for D (5 bases). The CDR3 covers 17 residues. Trimming shortened V by 7 bases and J by 4 bases, and 23 bases separated the two germline ends. CDR3 DNA: TGTGCCAGCACCCGCTCGGGGTCGGGGTTACCTTACAATGAGCAGTTCTTC. Translating it yields CASTRSGSGLPYNEQFF.

This clonotype has more than one count but fewer than ten. The V and J genes are TRBV5-1 and TRBJ2-6; the D gene is possibly TRBD1 (6 bases). The V gene lost 4 bases and the J gene lost 4 bases, with 15 bases spanning the gap. CDR3 size: 16 residues. Germline lookup yields CDR1 SGHRS and CDR2 YFSETQ. The CDR3 loop is CASSEQGISGANVLTF. CDR3 nucleotides: TGCGCCAGCAGCGAACAGGGCATAAGCGGGGCCAACGTCCTGACTTTC.

This rearrangement joins TRBV5-5 to TRBJ1-5, with D unclear. With 0 bases removed from V and 0 bases from J, the gap between germline ends came to 16 bases. CDR3 length: 18 residues. Germline V gene lookup returns CDR1 SGHKS and CDR2 YYEKEE (reference sequence). In DNA form, the CDR3 reads TGTGCCAGCAGCTTGGGTACTGGGAGTAGTTATAGCAATCAGCCCCAGCATTTT. Amino acids: CASSLGTGSSYSNQPQHF.

The chain carries TRBV7-9 and TRBJ1-2; D gene ambiguous. Per the germline V gene, CDR1 is SEHNR and CDR2 is FQNEAQ (reference sequence). The CDR3 runs to 13 residues. Trimming removed 1 base from V and 7 bases from J, with 10 bases in between. CDR3: CASSLGSAPGYTF. The CDR3 nucleotides are TGTGCCAGCAGCTTAGGGTCAGCCCCTGGCTACACCTTC.

This chain uses TRBV12-3 or TRBV12-4 with TRBJ1-4; tentatively, D is TRBD1 (6 bases). With 2 bases removed from V and 3 bases from J, the gap between germline ends came to 13 bases. CDR3 length: 16 residues. The CDR3 sequence is CASSLRGSGSNEKLFF. The CDR3 DNA follows: TGTGCCAGCAGTTTAAGGGGGTCTGGGTCTAATGAAAAACTGTTTTTT.

Only a few counts were recorded for this clonotype. The genes are TRBV20-1 and TRBJ2-1, with 10 bases fitting TRBD2. With V trimmed by 4 bases and J by 4 bases, 7 bases remained unmatched. The CDR3 has 15 residues. Germline assignment: CDR1 DFQATT and CDR2 SNEGSKA (reference sequence). The CDR3 bases are TGCAGTGCTAAGTCCGGGACTAGCGATTACAATGAGCAGTTCTTC. It codes for CSAKSGTSDYNEQFF.

The table lists this clonotype with many counts. V gene TRBV20-1 combines with J gene TRBJ2-1; D may be TRBD2 (6 bases). Trimming shortened V by 0 bases and J by 3 bases, and 15 bases separated the two germline ends. This CDR3 has 16 residues. Germline CDR1 and CDR2: DFQATT and SNEGSKA (reference sequence). This CDR3 is CSARDAGRAYYNEQFF. CDR3 sequence (DNA): TGCAGTGCTAGAGATGCGGGGCGTGCTTACTACAATGAGCAGTTCTTC.

The chain employs TRBV7-2 and TRBJ2-6; D is undetermined. V shed 5 bases and J shed 0 bases, with 11 bases lying between them. This CDR3 region has 16 residues. Germline CDR1 SGHTA, CDR2 FQGNSA. DNA for the CDR3: TGTGCCAGCAGCACCTATGTCGCCTCTGGGGCCAACGTCCTGACTTTC. It codes for CASSTYVASGANVLTF.